This TCR beta chain was profiled in a study of control samples from healthy donors and cancer patients (TCRdb year 2020). As for this clone: What this receptor recognizes is not known. Base-call qualities are not available, and no considerably larger clone is one nucleotide away.

From its cysteine to its phenylalanine, the CDR3 spans 16 amino acids. Only CDR3 DNA is held: 48 bases, read in frame from base 1. The library relied on the immunoSEQ multiplex PCR assay. The source is immuneACCESS, and TCRdb retained only in-frame sequences with V and J called. Part of the clones is not carried over; for the studies checked, unresolved V genes explain less than half of this, and the remainder is unexplained. The sample profile shows 150,000 to 200,000 clones; 94% of them were found once. About 1.5% of the sample goes to the ten largest clones. This clonotype was sampled from a woman aged 18-29 years in good health. This chain is built from TRBV21-1 and TRBJ1-1. TRBV21-1 is reported as a pseudogene. What was sequenced was blood. The CDR3 loop reads CASSKGGLPMNTEAFF. The DNA sequence follows: TGTGCCAGCAGCAAAGGCGGGCTGCCCATGAACACTGAAGCTTTCTTT.